The clone carrying this T cell receptor beta chain was counted between two and nine times. The antigen is not known. TCRdb processed the 5' RACE reads anew with MiXCR; each CDR3 protein has one entry. The table lists about 200,000 distinct CDR3 sequences, under 3.5% of them singletons. This sample is drawn from a study of T cells after yellow fever vaccination. The V gene's germline CDR1 is SGDLS and CDR2 YYNGEE. Trimming removed 2 bases from V and 1 base from J, with 21 bases in between. This CDR3 region has 19 residues. General study results and limits: Post-booster samples contained most primary-vaccination clones (approximately 96% CD4, almost 90% CD8). Compared with primary, the secondary response was weaker and peaked at day 5, not 15.

The TCR originated in a man aged 18-30 years who received the YFV17D yellow fever vaccine. The chain combines TRBV9 with TRBJ2-2; D is undetermined. The source material was CD4+ T cells sorted from PBMCs, sampled 10 days after the yellow fever booster vaccination. DNA for the CDR3: TGTGCCAGCAGCGTCTTGCCCGGAAATCACAGAGTGAACACCGGGGAGCTGTTTTTT. This codes for CASSVLPGNHRVNTGELFF.